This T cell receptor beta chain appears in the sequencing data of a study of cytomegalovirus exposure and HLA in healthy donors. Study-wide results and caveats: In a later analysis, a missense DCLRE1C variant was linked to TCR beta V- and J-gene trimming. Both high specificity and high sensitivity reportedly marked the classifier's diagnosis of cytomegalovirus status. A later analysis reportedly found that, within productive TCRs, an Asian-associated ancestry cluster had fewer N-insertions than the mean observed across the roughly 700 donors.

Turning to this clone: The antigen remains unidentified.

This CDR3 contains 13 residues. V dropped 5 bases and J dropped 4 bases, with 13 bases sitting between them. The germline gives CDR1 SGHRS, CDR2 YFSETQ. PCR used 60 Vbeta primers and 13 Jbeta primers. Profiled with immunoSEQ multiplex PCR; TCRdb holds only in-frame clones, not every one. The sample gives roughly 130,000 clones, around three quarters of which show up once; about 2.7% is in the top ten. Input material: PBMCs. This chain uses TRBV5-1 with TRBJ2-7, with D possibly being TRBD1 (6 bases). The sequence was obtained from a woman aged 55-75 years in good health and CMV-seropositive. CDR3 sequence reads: CASSTGQRYEQYF. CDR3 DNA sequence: TGCGCCAGCAGTACGGGACAACGTTACGAGCAGTACTTC.